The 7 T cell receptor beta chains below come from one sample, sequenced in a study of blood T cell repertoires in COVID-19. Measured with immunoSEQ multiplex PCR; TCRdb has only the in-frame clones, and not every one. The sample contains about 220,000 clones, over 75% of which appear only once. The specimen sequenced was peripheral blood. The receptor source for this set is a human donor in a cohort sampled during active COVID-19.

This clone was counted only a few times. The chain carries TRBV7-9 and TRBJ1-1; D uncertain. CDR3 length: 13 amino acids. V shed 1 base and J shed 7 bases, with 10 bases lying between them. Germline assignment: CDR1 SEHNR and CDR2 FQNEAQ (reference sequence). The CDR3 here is CASSLEGGVEAFF. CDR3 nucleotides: TGTGCCAGCAGCTTAGAAGGCGGCGTTGAAGCTTTCTTT.

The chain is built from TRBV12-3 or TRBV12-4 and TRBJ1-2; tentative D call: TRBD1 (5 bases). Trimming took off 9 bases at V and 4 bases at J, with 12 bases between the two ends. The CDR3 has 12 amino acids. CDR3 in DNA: TGTGCCAGTGCCGGGACTAGCTATGGCTACACCTTC. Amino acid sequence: CASAGTSYGYTF.

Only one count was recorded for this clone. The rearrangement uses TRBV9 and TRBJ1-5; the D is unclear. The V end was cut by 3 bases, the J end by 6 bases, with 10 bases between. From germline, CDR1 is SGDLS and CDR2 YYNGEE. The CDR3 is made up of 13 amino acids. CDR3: CASSAGYGQPQHF. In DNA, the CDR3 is TGTGCCAGCAGCGCAGGTTACGGTCAGCCCCAGCATTTT.

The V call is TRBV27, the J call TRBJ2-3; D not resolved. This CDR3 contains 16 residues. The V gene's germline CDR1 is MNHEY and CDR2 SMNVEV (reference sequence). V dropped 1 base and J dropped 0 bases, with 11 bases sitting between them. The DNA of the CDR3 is TGTGCCAGCAGTTTATTGGGCAGGTCTAGCACAGATACGCAGTATTTT. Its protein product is CASSLLGRSSTDTQYF.

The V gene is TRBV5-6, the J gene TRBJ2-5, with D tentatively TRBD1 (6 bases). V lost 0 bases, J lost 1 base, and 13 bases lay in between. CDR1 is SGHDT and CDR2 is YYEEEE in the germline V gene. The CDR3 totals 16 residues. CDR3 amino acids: CASSLDRAMFQETQYF. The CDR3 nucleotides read TGTGCCAGCAGCTTGGACAGGGCCATGTTCCAAGAGACCCAGTACTTC.

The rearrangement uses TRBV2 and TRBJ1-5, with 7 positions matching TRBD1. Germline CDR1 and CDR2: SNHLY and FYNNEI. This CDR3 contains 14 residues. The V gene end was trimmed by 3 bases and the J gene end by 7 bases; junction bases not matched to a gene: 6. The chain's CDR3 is CASSETGFFQPQHF. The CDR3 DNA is TGTGCCAGCAGTGAGACAGGGTTTTTCCAGCCCCAGCATTTT. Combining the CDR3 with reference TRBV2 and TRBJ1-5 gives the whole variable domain EPEVTQTPSHQVTQMGQEVILRCVPISNHLYFYWYRQILGQKVEFLVSFYNNEISEKSEIFDDQFSVERPDGSNFTLKIRSTKLEDSAMYFCASSETGFFQPQHFGDGTRLSIL.

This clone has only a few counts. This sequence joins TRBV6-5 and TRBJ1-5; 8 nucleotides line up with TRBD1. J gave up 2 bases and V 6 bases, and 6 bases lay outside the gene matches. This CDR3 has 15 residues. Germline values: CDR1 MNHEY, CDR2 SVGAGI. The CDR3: CASRRWGQGNQPQHF. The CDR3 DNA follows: TGTGCCAGCAGGCGATGGGGACAGGGCAATCAGCCCCAGCATTTT.